The 24 T cell receptor beta chains given below trace back to one sample, sequenced in a study of Graves' ophthalmopathy and Graves' hyperthyroidism. Transcripts of RNA were the source for amplifying TCR beta CDR3 regions. First-round RT-PCR with HTBI primers preceded a second-round multiplex PCR. One entry per CDR3 protein results from TCRdb running MiXCR on the multiplex PCR reads. The table shows under 200,000 distinct CDR3 sequences, with roughly two fifths occurring only once. The sample taken for sequencing was peripheral blood. All receptors derive from a woman aged 40 to 50 with Graves' ophthalmopathy.

This clonotype was detected ten times or more. The J gene is TRBJ1-1, the V gene TRBV12-3 or TRBV12-4; no clear D. The CDR3 runs to 14 residues. V was trimmed by 0 bases and J by 0 bases, leaving 5 bases between them. CDR3 loop: CASSLARMNTEAFF. For the CDR3, the DNA is TGTGCCAGCAGTTTAGCCCGCATGAACACTGAAGCTTTCTTT.

This clonotype came up many times. With a much larger clone just one base away, this may be a read error. The chain recombines TRBV7-9 with TRBJ2-5; 9 positions agree with TRBD1. The CDR3 is 15 amino acids. V lost 5 bases, J lost 7 bases, and 11 bases stayed unmatched. The germline V gene encodes CDR1 SEHNR and CDR2 FQNEAQ (reference sequence). DNA for the CDR3: TGTGCCAGCAGCCCTTCAACAGGGGGCGCCGGGACCCAGTACTTC. Protein product: CASSPSTGGAGTQYF.

The chain carries TRBV12-5 and TRBJ2-3; TRBD2 aligns across 7 bases. Germline CDR1 LGHNT, CDR2 FRNRAP. V gave up 6 bases and J gave up 4 bases; unmatched junction bases: 7. This CDR3 spans 14 amino acids. The CDR3 region has the DNA TGTGCTAGTGGCCCGAGCGGGACGGCAGATACGCAGTATTTT. Its translation: CASGPSGTADTQYF.

In its sample, this clonotype was seen many times. The chain recombines TRBV11-2 with TRBJ1-6; D unresolved. CDR1 and CDR2 (germline): SGHAT, FQNNGV. Trimming took 3 bases from V and 9 from J, leaving 12 bases between them. The CDR3 extends over 14 amino acids. CDR3 sequence: CASSFWVGVSPLHF. The CDR3 nucleotides read TGTGCCAGCAGCTTTTGGGTGGGCGTTTCACCCCTCCACTTT.

This clonotype was detected ten times or more. The V and J genes are TRBV7-6 and TRBJ2-5, with D possibly being TRBD2 (5 bases). Deletions cut 0 bases from V and 5 bases from J, with 13 bases between. The CDR3 consists of 15 residues. Per the germline V gene, CDR1 is SGHVS and CDR2 is FNYEAQ. CDR3 sequence: CASSLADSPLETQYF. For the CDR3, the DNA is TGTGCCAGCAGCTTAGCGGACTCCCCGTTGGAGACCCAGTACTTC.

In this sample, this clonotype turned up a few times. This chain links TRBV12-3 or TRBV12-4 with TRBJ1-2, with 8 bases lining up with TRBD1. With V trimmed by 5 bases and J by 10 bases, 9 bases remained unmatched. CDR3 length: 13 amino acids. CDR3: CASSNGQGRPYTF. Here the CDR3 DNA reads TGTGCCAGCAGTAATGGACAGGGCCGCCCCTACACCTTC.

This clonotype was seen ten or more times. The chain employs TRBV30 and TRBJ1-1; D is perhaps TRBD1 (6 bases). This CDR3 comprises 13 residues. Trimming took off 0 bases at V and 1 base at J, with 6 bases between the two ends. Germline-derived CDR1 and CDR2 are GTSNPN and SVGIG (reference sequence). The CDR3 loop is CAWSVQGNTEAFF. The CDR3 coding sequence is TGTGCCTGGAGTGTACAGGGGAACACTGAAGCTTTCTTT.

The V gene is TRBV28, the J gene TRBJ1-5; no reliable D call. The CDR3 has 15 residues. V was trimmed by 6 bases and J by 1 base, leaving 13 bases between them. Germline CDR1 reads MDHEN; CDR2 reads SYDVKM. The CDR3 sequence is CASSLSGTSNQPQHF. Here the CDR3 DNA reads TGTGCCAGCAGCTTGAGCGGTACGAGCAATCAGCCCCAGCATTTT. Full variable domain (outside the CDR3, taken from reference TRBV28 and TRBJ1-5): DVKVTQSSRYLVKRTGEKVFLECVQDMDHENMFWYRQDPGLGLRLIYFSYDVKMKEKGDIPEGYSVSREKKERFSLILESASTNQTSMYLCASSLSGTSNQPQHFGDGTRLSIL.

This clonotype was counted many times. V gene TRBV10-3 combines with J gene TRBJ1-6, with TRBD1 matching over 9 bases. The V and J ends lost 6 bases and 7 bases, in that order; junction bases with no gene match: 4. The CDR3 covers 14 residues. The germline V gene has CDR1 ENHRY and CDR2 SYGVKD. CDR3 region: CAIRTTGGNSPLHF. For the CDR3, the DNA is TGTGCCATCAGAACCACAGGGGGCAATTCACCCCTCCACTTT.

This clonotype has a count of ten or more. V is TRBV2 and J is TRBJ2-7; D might be TRBD2 (7 bases). The CDR3 is 16 residues long. With 1 base removed from V and 0 bases from J, the gap between germline ends came to 13 bases. CDR1 is SNHLY, CDR2 FYNNEI, per germline. As DNA, the CDR3 is TGTGCCAGCAGTGAAGTGGGGGGGCGCGGCTCCTACGAGCAGTACTTC. It is translated as CASSEVGGRGSYEQYF. The variable domain in full, with the rest retrieved from reference TRBV2 and TRBJ2-7, is EPEVTQTPSHQVTQMGQEVILRCVPISNHLYFYWYRQILGQKVEFLVSFYNNEISEKSEIFDDQFSVERPDGSNFTLKIRSTKLEDSAMYFCASSEVGGRGSYEQYFGPGTRLTVT.

A few counts support this clonotype. The chain employs TRBV6-1 and TRBJ1-3; D gene ambiguous. CDR1 and CDR2 (germline): MNHNS, SASEGT. This CDR3 comprises 14 residues. V lost 3 bases to trimming and J lost 0 bases, with 6 bases between them. CDR3 protein: CASSDSRSGNTIYF. CDR3 coding DNA: TGTGCCAGCAGTGACAGCCGCTCTGGAAACACCATATATTTT.

This clonotype was counted at least ten times. This chain connects TRBV28 to TRBJ1-1; 7 bases agree with TRBD1. The CDR3 totals 16 residues. V lost 3 bases and J lost 4; bases outside the gene matches: 11. CDR1 is MDHEN and CDR2 is SYDVKM in the germline V gene. DNA of the CDR3: TGTGCCAGCAGTTTCAGAGGGAGAGGGGGCCTCACTGAAGCTTTCTTT. Its translation: CASSFRGRGGLTEAFF.

This chain joins TRBV6-1 and TRBJ1-5; weak D call: TRBD1 (6 bases). The V gene's germline CDR1 is MNHNS and CDR2 SASEGT. CDR3 length equals 15 residues. Trimming took off 1 base at V and 7 bases at J, with 14 bases between the two ends. The CDR3 loop is CASSEGGGGAQPQHF. DNA of the CDR3: TGTGCCAGCAGTGAAGGGGGAGGGGGAGCGCAGCCCCAGCATTTT.

The sample holds many counts of this clonotype. This rearrangement joins TRBV12-5 to TRBJ1-2, with D possibly being TRBD1 (6 bases). The CDR3 has 12 amino acids. The V gene's germline CDR1 is LGHNT and CDR2 FRNRAP. V lost 3 bases and J lost 10, with 12 bases in between. The CDR3 DNA sequence: TGTGCTAGTGGTTTAGGGGGGATGGACTACACCTTC. It codes for CASGLGGMDYTF.

This clonotype has a count of ten or more. The chain is built from TRBV11-2 and TRBJ2-4; 15 nucleotides match TRBD2. The trim removed 6 bases at V and 5 bases at J, leaving 5 bases unmatched. Germline V gene lookup returns CDR1 SGHAT and CDR2 FQNNGV. This CDR3 comprises 16 residues. CDR3 sequence reads: CASSSGLAGGQNIQYF. The DNA for the CDR3 is TGTGCCAGCAGTAGCGGACTAGCGGGGGGGCAAAACATTCAGTACTTC.

This clonotype was detected many times. This sequence joins TRBV4-2 and TRBJ2-2; D might be TRBD2 (6 bases). The CDR3 is 16 amino acids. CDR1 LGHNA and CDR2 YNFKEQ come from the germline V gene. The V and J ends lost 0 bases and 4 bases respectively, with 12 bases between them. The CDR3 here is CASSQDPGESTGELFF. The CDR3 DNA follows: TGTGCCAGCAGCCAAGATCCGGGGGAGTCCACCGGGGAGCTGTTTTTT.

This clonotype was seen many times. In nucleotides, the CDR3 is TGTGCCAGCAGCTTAGCCAGTAGGAACACTGAAGCTTTCTTT. Translation gives CASSLASRNTEAFF. J is TRBJ1-1 and V is TRBV7-9, with unresolved D. The germline gives CDR1 SEHNR, CDR2 FQNEAQ (reference sequence). The CDR3 is 14 amino acids. V gave up 0 bases and J gave up 1 base, with 6 bases separating them.

This clonotype occurred a few times. The rearrangement uses TRBV12-3 or TRBV12-4 and TRBJ1-5, with D unclear. The CDR3 runs 14 residues. Trimming left V 7 bases short and J 6 bases short, with 16 bases between. CDR3 sequence reads: CASTPPMRAQPQHF. CDR3 in DNA: TGTGCCAGCACCCCCCCTATGAGGGCTCAGCCCCAGCATTTT.

This clonotype was counted many times. The chain couples TRBV29-1 to TRBJ1-1; D gene unclear. The ends were cut back, 5 bases at V and 0 bases at J, with 7 bases in the middle. Germline assignment: CDR1 SQVTM and CDR2 ANQGSEA. The CDR3 has 12 residues. CDR3 in amino acids: CSVRKMNTEAFF. CDR3 coding DNA: TGCAGCGTTCGAAAGATGAACACTGAAGCTTTCTTT.

J is TRBJ1-1 and V is TRBV28; D is uncertain. V lost 5 bases and J lost 1, with 14 bases in between. CDR1 MDHEN and CDR2 SYDVKM come from the germline V gene. This CDR3 contains 15 residues. The CDR3 sequence: CASSPPRTANTEAFF. CDR3 nucleotides: TGTGCCAGCAGTCCCCCCCGAACCGCGAACACTGAAGCTTTCTTT.

This clonotype was detected ten times or more. This chain uses TRBV7-9 with TRBJ1-1; D call uncertain. V lost 5 bases, J lost 0 bases, and 7 bases lay in between. In germline, CDR1 is SEHNR, CDR2 FQNEAQ (reference sequence). The CDR3 runs 13 residues. The CDR3 DNA reads TGTGCCAGCAGCCTCGTCGTGAACACTGAAGCTTTCTTT. This translates into CASSLVVNTEAFF.

This clonotype was seen many times. The genes are TRBV6-5 and TRBJ1-2; 9 nucleotides agree with TRBD1. Germline CDR1 reads MNHEY; CDR2 reads SVGAGI. V shed 4 bases and J 6 bases; nucleotides not matched to a gene: 12. This CDR3 is built from 16 residues. The CDR3 spells CASSSTMGDRGDGYTF. In nucleotides, the CDR3 is TGTGCCAGCAGTTCAACGATGGGAGACAGGGGGGATGGCTACACCTTC.

V is TRBV27 and J is TRBJ2-7; no firm D call. The CDR3 runs 12 residues. The V end was cut by 6 bases, the J end by 7 bases, with 13 bases between. Germline V gene sequence: CDR1 MNHEY, CDR2 SMNVEV (reference sequence). Here the CDR3 DNA reads TGTGCCAGCAGCCCTCCCCTGGGTGAGCAGTACTTC. This codes for CASSPPLGEQYF.

This clonotype has ten or more counts. The chain employs TRBV20-1 and TRBJ2-5; 11 bases fit TRBD2. Germline trimming cut 4 bases from V and 1 base from J; bases unmatched to any gene: 2. The germline CDR1 and CDR2 sequences are DFQATT and SNEGSKA (reference sequence). This CDR3 region has 14 residues. For the CDR3, the DNA is TGCAGTGCTAATAGCGGGAGGGGCCAAGAGACCCAGTACTTC. This codes for CSANSGRGQETQYF.